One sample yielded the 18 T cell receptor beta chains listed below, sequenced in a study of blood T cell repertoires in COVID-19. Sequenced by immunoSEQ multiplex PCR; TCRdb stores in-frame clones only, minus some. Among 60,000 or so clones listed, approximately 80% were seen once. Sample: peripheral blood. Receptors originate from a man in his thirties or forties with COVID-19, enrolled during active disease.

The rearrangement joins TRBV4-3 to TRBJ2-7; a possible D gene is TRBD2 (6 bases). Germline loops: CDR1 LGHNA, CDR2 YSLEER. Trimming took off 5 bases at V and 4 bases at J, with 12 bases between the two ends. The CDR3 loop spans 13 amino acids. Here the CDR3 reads CASSAGRGYEQYF. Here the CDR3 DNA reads TGCGCCAGCAGCGCGGGACGGGGGTACGAGCAGTACTTC.

CDR3: CASSPLGQQETQYF. CDR3 nucleotides: TGTGCCAGCAGCCCATTGGGGCAGCAAGAGACCCAGTACTTC. This chain joins TRBV6-5 and TRBJ2-5, with D perhaps TRBD1 (5 bases). The CDR3 has 14 amino acids. Trimming left V 6 bases short and J 2 bases short, with 13 bases between. Germline CDR1 reads MNHEY; CDR2 reads SVGAGI.

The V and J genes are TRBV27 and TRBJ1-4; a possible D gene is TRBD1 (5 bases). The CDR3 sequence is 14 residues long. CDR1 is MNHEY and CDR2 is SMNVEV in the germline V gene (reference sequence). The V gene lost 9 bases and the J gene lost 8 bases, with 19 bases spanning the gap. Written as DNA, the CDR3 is TGTGCCAGGGCCGGGGGGGGAGAGGAGGAAAAACTGTTTTTT. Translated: CARAGGGEEEKLFF.

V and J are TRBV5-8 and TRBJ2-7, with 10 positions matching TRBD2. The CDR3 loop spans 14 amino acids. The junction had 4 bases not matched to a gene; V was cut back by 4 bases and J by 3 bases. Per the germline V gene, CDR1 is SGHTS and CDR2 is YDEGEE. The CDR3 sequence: CASSRTSGNYEQYF. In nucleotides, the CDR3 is TGTGCCAGCAGCCGGACTAGCGGAAACTACGAGCAGTACTTC. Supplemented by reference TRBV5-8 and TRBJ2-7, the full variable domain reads EAGVTQSPTHLIKTRGQQATLRCSPISGHTSVYWYQQALGLGLQFLLWYDEGEERNRGNFPPRFSGRQFPNYSSELNVNALELEDSALYLCASSRTSGNYEQYFGPGTRLTVT.

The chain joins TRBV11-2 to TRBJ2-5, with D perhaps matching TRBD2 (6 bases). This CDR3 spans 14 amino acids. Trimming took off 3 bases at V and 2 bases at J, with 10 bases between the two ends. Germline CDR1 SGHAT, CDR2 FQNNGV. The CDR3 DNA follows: TGTGCCAGCAGCTTGGGGGGAATTCAAGAGACCCAGTACTTC. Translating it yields CASSLGGIQETQYF.

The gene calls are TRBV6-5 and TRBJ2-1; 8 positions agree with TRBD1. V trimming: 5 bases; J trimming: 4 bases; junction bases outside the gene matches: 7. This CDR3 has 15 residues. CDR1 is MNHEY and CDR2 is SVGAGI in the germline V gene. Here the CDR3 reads CASSPGTGVYNEQFF. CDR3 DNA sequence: TGTGCCAGCAGTCCCGGGACAGGAGTATACAATGAGCAGTTCTTC.

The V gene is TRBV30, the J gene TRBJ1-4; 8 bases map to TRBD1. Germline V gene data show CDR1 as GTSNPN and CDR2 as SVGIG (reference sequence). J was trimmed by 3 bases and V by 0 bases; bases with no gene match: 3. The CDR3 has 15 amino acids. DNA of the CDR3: TGTGCCTGGAGTGTCGGACAGGGATCTAATGAAAAACTGTTTTTT. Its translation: CAWSVGQGSNEKLFF.

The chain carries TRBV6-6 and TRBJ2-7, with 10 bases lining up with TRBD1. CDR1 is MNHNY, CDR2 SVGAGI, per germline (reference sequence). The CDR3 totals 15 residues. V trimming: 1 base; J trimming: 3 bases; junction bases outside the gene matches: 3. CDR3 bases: TGTGCCAGCAGTTACTTGGGACAGGGGAGCTACGAGCAGTACTTC. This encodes CASSYLGQGSYEQYF.

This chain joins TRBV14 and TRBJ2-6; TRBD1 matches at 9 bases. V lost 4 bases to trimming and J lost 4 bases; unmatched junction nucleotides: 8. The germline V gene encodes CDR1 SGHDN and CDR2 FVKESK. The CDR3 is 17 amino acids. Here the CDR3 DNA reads TGTGCCAGCAGCCGGGCACAGGGGGCGCCCGGGGCCAACGTCCTGACTTTC. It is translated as CASSRAQGAPGANVLTF.

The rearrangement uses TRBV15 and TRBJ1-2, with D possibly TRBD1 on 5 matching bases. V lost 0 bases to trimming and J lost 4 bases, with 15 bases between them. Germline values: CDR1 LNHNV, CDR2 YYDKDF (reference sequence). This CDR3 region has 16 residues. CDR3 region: CATSRDQGRAGYGYTF. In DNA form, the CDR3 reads TGTGCCACCAGCAGAGATCAGGGCCGAGCAGGCTATGGCTACACCTTC.

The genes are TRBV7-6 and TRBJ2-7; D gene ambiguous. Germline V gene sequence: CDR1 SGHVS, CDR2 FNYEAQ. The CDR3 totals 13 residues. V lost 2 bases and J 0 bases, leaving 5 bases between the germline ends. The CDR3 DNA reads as TGTGCCAGCAGCTTAACAGACTCCTACGAGCAGTACTTC. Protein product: CASSLTDSYEQYF.

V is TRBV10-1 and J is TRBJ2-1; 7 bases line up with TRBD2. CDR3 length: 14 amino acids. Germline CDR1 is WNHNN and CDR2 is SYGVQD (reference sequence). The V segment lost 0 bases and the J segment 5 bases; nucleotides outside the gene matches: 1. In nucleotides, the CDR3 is TGCGCCAGCAGTGAGTCCCTAGCGGACAATGAGCAGTTCTTC. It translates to CASSESLADNEQFF.

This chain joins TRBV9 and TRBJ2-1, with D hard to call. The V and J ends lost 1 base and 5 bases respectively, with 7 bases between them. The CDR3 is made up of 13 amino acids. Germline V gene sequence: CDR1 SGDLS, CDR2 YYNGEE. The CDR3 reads CASSVTSNNEQFF. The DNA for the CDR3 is TGTGCCAGCAGCGTAACAAGTAACAATGAGCAGTTCTTC.

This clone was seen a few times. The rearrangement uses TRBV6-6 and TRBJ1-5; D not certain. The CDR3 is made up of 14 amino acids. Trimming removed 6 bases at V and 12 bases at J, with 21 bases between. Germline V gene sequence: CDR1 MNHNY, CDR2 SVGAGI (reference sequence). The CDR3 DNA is TGTGCCAGCAGCCTTCTGCAGGTTGGGCTGCACCAGCATTTT. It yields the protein CASSLLQVGLHQHF.

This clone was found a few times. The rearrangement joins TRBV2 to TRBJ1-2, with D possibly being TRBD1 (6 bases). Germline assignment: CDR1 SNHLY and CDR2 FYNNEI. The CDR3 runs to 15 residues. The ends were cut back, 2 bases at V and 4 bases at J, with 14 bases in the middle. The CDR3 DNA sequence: TGTGCCAGCAGTGAAAGGACAGCGAAACCCTATGGCTACACCTTC. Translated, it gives CASSERTAKPYGYTF.

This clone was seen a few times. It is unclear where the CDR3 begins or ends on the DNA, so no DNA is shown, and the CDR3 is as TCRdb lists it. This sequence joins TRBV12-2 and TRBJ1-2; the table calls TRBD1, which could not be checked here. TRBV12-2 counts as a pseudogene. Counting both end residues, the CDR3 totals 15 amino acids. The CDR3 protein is CASRFGQGANYGYTF.

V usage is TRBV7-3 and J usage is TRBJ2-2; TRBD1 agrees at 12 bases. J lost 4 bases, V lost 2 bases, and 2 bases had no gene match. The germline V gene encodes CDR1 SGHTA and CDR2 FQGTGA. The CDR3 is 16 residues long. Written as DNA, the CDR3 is TGTGCCAGCAGCTTAGGGACAGGGGGCGTCACCGGGGAGCTGTTTTTT. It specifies CASSLGTGGVTGELFF.

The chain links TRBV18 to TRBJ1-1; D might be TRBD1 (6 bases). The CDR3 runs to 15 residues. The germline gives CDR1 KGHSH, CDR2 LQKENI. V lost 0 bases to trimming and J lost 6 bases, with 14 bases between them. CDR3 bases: TGTGCCAGCTCACCACCGGGCAGGGGTGGGTCTGAAGCTTTCTTT. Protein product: CASSPPGRGGSEAFF. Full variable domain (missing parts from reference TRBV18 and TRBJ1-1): NAGVMQNPRHLVRRRGQEARLRCSPMKGHSHVYWYRQLPEEGLKFMVYLQKENIIDESGMPKERFSAEFPKEGPSILRIQQVVRGDSAAYFCASSPPGRGGSEAFFGQGTRLTVV.